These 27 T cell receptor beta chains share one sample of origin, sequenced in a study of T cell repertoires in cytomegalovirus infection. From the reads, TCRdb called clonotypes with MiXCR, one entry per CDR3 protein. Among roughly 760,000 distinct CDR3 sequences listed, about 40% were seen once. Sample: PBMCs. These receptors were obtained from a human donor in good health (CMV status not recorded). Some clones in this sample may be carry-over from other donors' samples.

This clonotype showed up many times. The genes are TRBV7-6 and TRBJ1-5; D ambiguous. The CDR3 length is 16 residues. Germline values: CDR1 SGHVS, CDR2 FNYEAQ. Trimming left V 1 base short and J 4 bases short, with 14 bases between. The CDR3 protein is CASSLEYGSRNQPQHF. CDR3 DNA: TGTGCCAGCAGCTTAGAATATGGCAGCAGGAATCAGCCCCAGCATTTT.

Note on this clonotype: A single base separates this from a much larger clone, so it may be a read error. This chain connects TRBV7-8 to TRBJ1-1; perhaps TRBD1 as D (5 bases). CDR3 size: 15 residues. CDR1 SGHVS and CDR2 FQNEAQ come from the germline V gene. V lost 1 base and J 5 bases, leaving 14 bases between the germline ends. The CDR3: CASSLVVGLGTEAFF. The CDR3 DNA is TGTGCCAGCAGCTTAGTTGTGGGGCTCGGAACTGAAGCTTTCTTT.

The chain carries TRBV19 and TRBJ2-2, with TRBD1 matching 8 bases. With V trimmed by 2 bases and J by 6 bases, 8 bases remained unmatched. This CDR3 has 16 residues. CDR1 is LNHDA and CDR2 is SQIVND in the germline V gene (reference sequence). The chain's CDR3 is CASSIIRTGMAGELFF. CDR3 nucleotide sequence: TGTGCCAGTAGTATAATTCGGACAGGGATGGCCGGGGAGCTGTTTTTT.

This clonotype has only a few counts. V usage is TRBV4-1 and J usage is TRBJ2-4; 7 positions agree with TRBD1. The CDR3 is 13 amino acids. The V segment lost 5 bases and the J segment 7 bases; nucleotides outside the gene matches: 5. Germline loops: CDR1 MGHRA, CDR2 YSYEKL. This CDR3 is CASSAGTENIQYF. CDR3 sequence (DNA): TGCGCCAGCAGCGCTGGGACAGAGAACATTCAGTACTTC.

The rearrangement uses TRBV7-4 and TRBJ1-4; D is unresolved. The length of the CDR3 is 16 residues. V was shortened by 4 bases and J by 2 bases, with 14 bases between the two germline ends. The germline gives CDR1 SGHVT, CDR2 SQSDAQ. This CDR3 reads CASSSRLRNTNEKLFF. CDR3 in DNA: TGTGCCAGCAGCTCCCGACTCAGGAACACTAATGAAAAACTGTTTTTT.

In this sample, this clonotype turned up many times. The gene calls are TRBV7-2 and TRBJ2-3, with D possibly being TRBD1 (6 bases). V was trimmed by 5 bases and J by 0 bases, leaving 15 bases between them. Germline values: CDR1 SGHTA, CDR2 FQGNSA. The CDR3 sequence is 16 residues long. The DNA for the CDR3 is TGTGCCAGCAGCGCCCGGGACACCTGGAGCACAGATACGCAGTATTTT. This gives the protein CASSARDTWSTDTQYF.

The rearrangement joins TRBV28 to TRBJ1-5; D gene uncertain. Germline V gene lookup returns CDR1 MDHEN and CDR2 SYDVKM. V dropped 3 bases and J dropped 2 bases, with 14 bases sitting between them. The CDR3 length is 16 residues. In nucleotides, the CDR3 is TGTGCCAGCAGTTTCCCCCAGCCAGGCCGCAATCAGCCCCAGCATTTT. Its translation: CASSFPQPGRNQPQHF. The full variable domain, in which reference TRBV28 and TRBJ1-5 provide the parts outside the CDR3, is DVKVTQSSRYLVKRTGEKVFLECVQDMDHENMFWYRQDPGLGLRLIYFSYDVKMKEKGDIPEGYSVSREKKERFSLILESASTNQTSMYLCASSFPQPGRNQPQHFGDGTRLSIL.

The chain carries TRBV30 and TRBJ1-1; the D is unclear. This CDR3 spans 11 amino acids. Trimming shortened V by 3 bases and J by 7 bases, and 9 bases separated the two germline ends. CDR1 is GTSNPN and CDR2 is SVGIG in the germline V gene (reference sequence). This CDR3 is CAWSRPDEAFF. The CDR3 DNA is TGTGCCTGGAGCCGTCCAGATGAAGCTTTCTTT.

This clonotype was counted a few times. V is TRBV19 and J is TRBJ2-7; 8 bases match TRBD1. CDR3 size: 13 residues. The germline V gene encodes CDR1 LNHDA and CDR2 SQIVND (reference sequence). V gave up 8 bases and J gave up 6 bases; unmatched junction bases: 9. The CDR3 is CASSGTTGGEQYF. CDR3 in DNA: TGTGCCAGTTCCGGAACCACAGGGGGCGAGCAGTACTTC.

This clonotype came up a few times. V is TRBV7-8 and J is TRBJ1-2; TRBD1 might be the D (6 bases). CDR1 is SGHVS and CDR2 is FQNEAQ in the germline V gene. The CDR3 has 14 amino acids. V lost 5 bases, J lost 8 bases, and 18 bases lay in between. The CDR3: CASSPTTGSRGYTF. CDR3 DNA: TGTGCCAGCAGCCCGACGACAGGCTCGAGGGGCTACACCTTC.

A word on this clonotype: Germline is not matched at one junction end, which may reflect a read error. CDR3: CASSLARTGSNTGELVF. DNA of the CDR3: TGTGCCAGCAGCTTAGCCAGGACAGGATCGAACACCGGGGAGCTGGTTTTT. The rearrangement links TRBV7-4 to TRBJ2-2, with 7 bases identical to TRBD1. Germline V lookup: CDR1 SGHVT, CDR2 SQSDAQ. The CDR3 runs to 17 residues.

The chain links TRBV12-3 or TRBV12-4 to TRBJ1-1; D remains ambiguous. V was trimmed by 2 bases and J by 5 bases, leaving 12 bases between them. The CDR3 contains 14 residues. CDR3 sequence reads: CASSLFSGGTEAFF. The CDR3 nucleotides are TGTGCCAGCAGTTTATTCAGCGGTGGTACTGAAGCTTTCTTT.

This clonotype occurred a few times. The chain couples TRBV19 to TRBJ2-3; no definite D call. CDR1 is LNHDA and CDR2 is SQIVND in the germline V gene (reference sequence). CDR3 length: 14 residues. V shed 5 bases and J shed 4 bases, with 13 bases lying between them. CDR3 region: CASSQLNWADTQYF. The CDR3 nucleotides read TGTGCCAGTAGTCAGCTAAATTGGGCAGATACGCAGTATTTT.

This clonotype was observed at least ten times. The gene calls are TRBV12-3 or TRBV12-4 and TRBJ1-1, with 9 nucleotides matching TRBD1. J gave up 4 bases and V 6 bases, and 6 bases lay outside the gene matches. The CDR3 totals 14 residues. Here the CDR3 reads CASSLQGAGTEAFF. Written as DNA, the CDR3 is TGTGCCAGCAGCCTACAGGGGGCTGGCACTGAAGCTTTCTTT.

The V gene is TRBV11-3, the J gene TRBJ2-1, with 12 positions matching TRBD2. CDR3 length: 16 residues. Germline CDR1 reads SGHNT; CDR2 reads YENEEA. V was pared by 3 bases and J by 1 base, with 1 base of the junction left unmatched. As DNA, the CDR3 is TGTGCCAGCAGCTTCGGACTAGCGGGGTCCTACAATGAGCAGTTCTTC. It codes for CASSFGLAGSYNEQFF.

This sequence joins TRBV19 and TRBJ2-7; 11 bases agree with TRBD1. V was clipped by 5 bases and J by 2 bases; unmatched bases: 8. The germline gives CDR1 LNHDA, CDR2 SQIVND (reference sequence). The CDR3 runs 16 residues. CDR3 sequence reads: CASSPWTGGRTYEQYF. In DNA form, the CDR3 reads TGTGCCAGTAGTCCCTGGACAGGGGGCCGAACCTACGAGCAGTACTTC.

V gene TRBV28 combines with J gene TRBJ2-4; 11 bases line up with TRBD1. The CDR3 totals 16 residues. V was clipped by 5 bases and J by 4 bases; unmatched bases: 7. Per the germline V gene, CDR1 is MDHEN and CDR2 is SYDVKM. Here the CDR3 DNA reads TGTGCCAGCAGTCGCGGGGACAGGGGGACAAAAAACATTCAGTACTTC. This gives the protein CASSRGDRGTKNIQYF.

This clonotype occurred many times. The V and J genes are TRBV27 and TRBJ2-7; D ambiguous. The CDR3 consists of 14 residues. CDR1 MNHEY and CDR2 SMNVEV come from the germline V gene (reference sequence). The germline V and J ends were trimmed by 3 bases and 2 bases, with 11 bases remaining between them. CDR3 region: CASSLSGSPYEQYF. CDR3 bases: TGTGCCAGCAGTTTGAGTGGTTCGCCCTACGAGCAGTACTTC.

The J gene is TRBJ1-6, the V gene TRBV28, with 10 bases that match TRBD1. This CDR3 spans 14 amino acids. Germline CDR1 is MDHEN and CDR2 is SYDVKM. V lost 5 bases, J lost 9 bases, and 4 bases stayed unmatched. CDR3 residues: CASSTGQGPSPLHF. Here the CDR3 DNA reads TGTGCCAGCAGTACGGGACAGGGGCCTTCACCCCTCCACTTT.

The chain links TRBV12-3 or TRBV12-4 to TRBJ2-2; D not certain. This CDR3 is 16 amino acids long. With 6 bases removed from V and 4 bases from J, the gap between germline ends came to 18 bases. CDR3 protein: CASSPVGYPGTGELFF. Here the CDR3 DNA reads TGTGCCAGCAGCCCGGTGGGGTATCCGGGCACCGGGGAGCTGTTTTTT.

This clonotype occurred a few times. The CDR3 protein is CASSLALGTGTVEQYF. DNA for the CDR3: TGTGCCAGCAGCTTAGCGCTTGGGACAGGGACGGTTGAGCAGTACTTC. This sequence joins TRBV7-9 and TRBJ2-7; 9 positions match TRBD1. CDR1 and CDR2 from the germline V gene are SEHNR and FQNEAQ (reference sequence). J was trimmed by 7 bases and V by 0 bases; bases with no gene match: 10. The CDR3 is 16 amino acids.

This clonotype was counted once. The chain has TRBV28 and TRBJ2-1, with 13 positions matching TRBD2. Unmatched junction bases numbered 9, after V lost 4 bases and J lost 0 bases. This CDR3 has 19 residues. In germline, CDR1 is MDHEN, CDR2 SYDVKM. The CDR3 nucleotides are TGTGCCAGCAGTTGTCTCCCGGGACTAGCGGGGAGCTCCTACAATGAGCAGTTCTTC. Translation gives CASSCLPGLAGSSYNEQFF.

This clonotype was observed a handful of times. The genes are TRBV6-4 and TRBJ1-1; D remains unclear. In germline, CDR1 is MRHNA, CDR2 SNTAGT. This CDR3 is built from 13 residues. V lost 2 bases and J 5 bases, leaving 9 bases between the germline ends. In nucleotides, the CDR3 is TGTGCCAGCAGTGACAGGGAAGGGACTGAAGCTTTCTTT. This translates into CASSDREGTEAFF.

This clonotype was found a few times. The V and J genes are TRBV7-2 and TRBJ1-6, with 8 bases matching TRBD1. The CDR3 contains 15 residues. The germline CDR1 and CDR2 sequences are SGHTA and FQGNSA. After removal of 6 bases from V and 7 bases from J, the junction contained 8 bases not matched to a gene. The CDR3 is CASRANRGSNSPLHF. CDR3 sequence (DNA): TGTGCCAGCAGAGCCAACAGGGGGTCGAATTCACCCCTCCACTTT.

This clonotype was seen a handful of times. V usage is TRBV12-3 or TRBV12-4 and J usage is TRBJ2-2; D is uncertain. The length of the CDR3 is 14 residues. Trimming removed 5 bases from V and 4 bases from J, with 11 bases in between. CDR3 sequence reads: CASSRTFGTGELFF. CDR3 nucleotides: TGTGCCAGCAGTCGAACGTTCGGCACCGGGGAGCTGTTTTTT.

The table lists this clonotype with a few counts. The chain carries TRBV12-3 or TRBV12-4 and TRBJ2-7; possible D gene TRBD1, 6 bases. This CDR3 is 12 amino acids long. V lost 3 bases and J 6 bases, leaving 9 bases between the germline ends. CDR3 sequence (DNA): TGTGCCAGCAGTTTGACCAGGGGCGAGCAGTACTTC. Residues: CASSLTRGEQYF.

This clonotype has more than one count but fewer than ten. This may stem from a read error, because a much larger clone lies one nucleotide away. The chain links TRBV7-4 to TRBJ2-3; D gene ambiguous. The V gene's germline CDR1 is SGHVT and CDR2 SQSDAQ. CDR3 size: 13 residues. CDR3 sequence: CVSSLSPTDTQYF. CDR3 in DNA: TGTGTTAGCAGCTTATCACCCACAGATACGCAGTATTTT.